This paragraph covers one T cell receptor beta chain sequence. Its antigen is currently not known. Base qualities are not recorded, but no much larger clone differs from it by a single base. The sample originates from a study of blood T cell repertoires in COVID-19 (dated by TCRdb to about 2020). Looking at the study overall: Collaborator samples came from the United States, Italy and Spain and covered acute and convalescent phases of COVID-19. The prospective study material was composed of cDNA or gDNA derived from T cells, B-cell-depleted T cells, or PBMCs. Where available, HLA class I and class II types were taken from metadata supplied by the sample provider and were not determined by assay-based typing. Samples were obtained from the ongoing ImmuneRACE study (first 160 participants) and from approximately 1,200 subjects provided by 6 global collaborators. The sample metadata nearly always contained a de-identified subject ID, COVID-19 status, age in years and sex. Subjects who had been exposed to COVID-19, were actively infected with it, or had recovered from it provided the deeply sampled blood TCRbeta repertoires that made up the dataset. The repertoires were released in a freely available public database meant as a resource for research on the immune response to SARS-CoV-2. Findings and caveats that apply to the study as a whole: The amount of clinical and demographic metadata varied by source and participant and was provided uncurated.

The collaborating institutions used their own protocols to collect whole blood in K2EDTA tubes. For TCRbeta analysis, collaborators shipped samples in one of three forms: frozen whole blood, isolated PBMCs, or DNA extracted from either of those sample types. The cysteine opens and the phenylalanine closes a CDR3 of 16 amino acids. Just the 48-base CDR3 DNA is kept, in frame starting at base 1. The V end loses 6 bases and the J end loses 0 bases, and a stretch of 17 bases separates them. CDR1 and CDR2, per the germline V gene, are MNHEY and SVGEGT. The immunoSEQ Assay, a bias-controlled multiplex PCR, was used to amplify TCRbeta CDR3 regions from genomic DNA. Processing in the source paper ran as follows. Nucleated cell counts per sample were estimated from amplification of reference gene primers within the assay. To quantify the absolute abundance of each unique TCRbeta CDR3 rearrangement, sequence reads were collapsed and filtered. Productive Simpson clonality was computed per sample as the square root of Simpson's diversity index over productive rearrangements. TCRdb limited this immuneACCESS table to in-frame rearrangements with V and J called. A share of clones is missing; checked studies link under half to unresolved V genes, and the rest is unexplained. V and J calls and clone size follow that table, whereas D and trimming were derived from the DNA. This sample lists hundreds of thousands of clones; nearly 90% were detected once. Clones ranked in the top ten supply 3% to 3.5% of the sample.

This TCR was recovered from a young man with active or convalescent COVID-19. Recombination joined TRBV6-2 or TRBV6-3 with TRBJ1-2; no D segment can be confidently identified. The sequenced material came from peripheral blood. The DNA sequence is given as TGTGCCAGCAGCCGCCCGGGAAAGGGCGCTAACTATGGCTACACCTTC. Translated, it gives CASSRPGKGANYGYTF.